This is a list of T cell receptor beta chains from one sample in a study of CD8 T cells in ankylosing spondylitis. MiXCR, applied by TCRdb to the 5' RACE reads, yields one record per CDR3 protein. The data hold about 300,000 distinct CDR3 sequences, with about 20% observed a single time. The sequenced sample was blood, either unsorted or a sorted T cell fraction (not recorded which). The receptors come from a female donor with ankylosing spondylitis or in good health (not recorded which). CDR3s include the opening cysteine and the closing phenylalanine or tryptophan.

j_gene,v_gene,CDR3aa
TRBJ2-7,TRBV24-1,CATSDFGEQYF
TRBJ2-1,TRBV15,CATSRKGLAGGSYNEQFF
TRBJ2-3,TRBV20-1,CSAGGLAGLTDTQYF
TRBJ2-7,TRBV30,CAWRTAYEQYF
TRBJ1-1,TRBV29-1,CSVMTADDTEAFF
TRBJ2-5,TRBV29-1,CSVVYRAETQYF
TRBJ2-5,TRBV4-3,CASSQDVGVYQETQYF
TRBJ1-5,TRBV24-1,CATSDTTGEGQPQHF
TRBJ2-2,TRBV6-5,CASSFGLAGGFGELFF
TRBJ2-6,TRBV18,CASSPGLLHSGANVLTF
TRBJ2-3,TRBV6-5,CASSYGASTDTQYF
TRBJ2-2,TRBV12-3/TRBV12-4,CASSARLERGGELFF
TRBJ2-7,TRBV27,CASSLSSGWSYEQYF
TRBJ2-3,TRBV29-1,CSVEVVGGTDTQYF
TRBJ2-1,TRBV19,CASSIDGRWGDEQFF
TRBJ2-3,TRBV12-3/TRBV12-4,CASSPRRASTDTQYF
TRBJ2-1,TRBV30,CAWSKGDPYNEQFF
TRBJ2-7,TRBV24-1,CATSDGRTSGTYEQYF
TRBJ2-2,TRBV5-1,CASSQGRRNTGELFF
TRBJ1-2,TRBV6-1,CASRVIFGDYGYTF
TRBJ2-7,TRBV5-1,CASSLGQANSYEQYF
TRBJ2-5,TRBV7-2,CASSSKREQETQYF
TRBJ1-5,TRBV12-3/TRBV12-4,CASSSSGKPQHF
TRBJ2-6,TRBV2,CASRALGANVLTF
TRBJ2-1,TRBV29-1,CSVDRSGLAGEQFF
TRBJ1-2,TRBV7-2,CASSLGFGGYGYTF
TRBJ2-2,TRBV11-2,CASSLVGGYTGELFF
TRBJ2-1,TRBV29-1,CSVDDSQRLYNEQFF
TRBJ2-7,TRBV3-1,CASSQRRRSSYEQYF
TRBJ2-3,TRBV7-2,CASSFDGQSTDTQYF
TRBJ2-3,TRBV21-1,CASSKGASGKADTQYF
TRBJ1-1,TRBV11-2,CASSPRGPWNTEAFF